This T cell receptor beta chain was observed in a study of Ad26.COV2.S vaccination and SARS-CoV-2 variants. Overall study context: Dosing was one shot or two shots 56 days apart. Study conclusions and caveats: Total T cell responses were possibly underestimated by TCR breadth and depth analyses. Ad26.COV2.S recipients had broader spike-specific TCRs (P = 0.0014).

To note about this clone: Its target is unknown.

The treatment is: 15 to 20 received Ad26.COV2.S at low or high dose, single or two shots; roughly five received placebo; per-sample allocation not given. Each sample was drawn 63 days after the first injection (of vaccine or placebo). With 6 bases removed from V and 0 bases from J, the gap between germline ends came to 14 bases. Germline V gene lookup returns CDR1 MNHEY and CDR2 SMNVEV (reference sequence). The CDR3 runs to 15 residues. Some clones are missing from TCRdb's copy, which holds only in-frame ones; the method was immunoSEQ multiplex PCR. The table includes 300,000 to 400,000 clones, around 87% detected once.

The material was peripheral blood, obtained in a trial of Ad26.COV2.S vaccine versus placebo. The origin of this receptor is a person aged 18-65 years who received the Ad26.COV2.S COVID-19 vaccine or a placebo. The chain couples TRBV27 to TRBJ1-2, with D unresolved. CDR3: CASSLDGQTNYGYTF. In DNA, the CDR3 is TGTGCCAGCAGCCTGGACGGGCAGACTAACTATGGCTACACCTTC.